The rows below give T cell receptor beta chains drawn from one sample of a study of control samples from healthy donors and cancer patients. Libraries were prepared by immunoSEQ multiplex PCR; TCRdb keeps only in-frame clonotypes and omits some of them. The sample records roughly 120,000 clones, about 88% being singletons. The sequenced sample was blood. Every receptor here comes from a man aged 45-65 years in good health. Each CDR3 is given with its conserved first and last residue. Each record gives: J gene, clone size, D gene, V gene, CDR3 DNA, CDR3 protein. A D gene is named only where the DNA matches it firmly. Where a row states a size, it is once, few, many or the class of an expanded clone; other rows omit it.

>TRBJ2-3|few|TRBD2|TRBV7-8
TGTGCCAGCAGCTTGGCGAGGTTTCCTAGCGGGGGCCCCGGGGGGACAGATACGCAGTATTTT
CASSLARFPSGGPGGTDTQYF
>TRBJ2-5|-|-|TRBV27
TGTGCCAGCAGTTTCGCTTGGGCCTCAAAGACCCAGTACTTC
CASSFAWASKTQYF
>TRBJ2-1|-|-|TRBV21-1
TGTGCCAGCAGCAAAGGGACGGAAAACAATGAGCAGTTCTTC
CASSKGTENNEQFF
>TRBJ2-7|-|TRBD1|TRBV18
TGTGCCAGCTCACTTCCGGCCACAGGGGACTACGAGCAGTACTTC
CASSLPATGDYEQYF
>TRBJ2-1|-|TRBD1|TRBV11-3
TGTGCCAGCAGTATCCGGCCGGGACAGGGGTGGAGTGAGCAGTTCTTC
CASSIRPGQGWSEQFF
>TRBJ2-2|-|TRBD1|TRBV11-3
TGTGCCAGCAGCTTACGACAGGGGACCACCGGGGAGCTGTTTTTT
CASSLRQGTTGELFF
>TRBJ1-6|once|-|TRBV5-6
TGTGCCACCACGCCCGGAACAGGGAATCGATCACCCCTCCACTTT
CATTPGTGNRSPLHF
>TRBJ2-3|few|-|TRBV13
TGTGCCAGCAGCTCAACTCAGTCTAGCACAGATACGCAGTATTTT
CASSSTQSSTDTQYF
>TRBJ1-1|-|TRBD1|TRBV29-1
TGCAGCGTCTCCGGGACAGGGAAGTCTGAAGCTTTCTTT
CSVSGTGKSEAFF
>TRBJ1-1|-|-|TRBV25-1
TGTGCCAGCAGTGAATACGGTGAAGCTTTCTTT
CASSEYGEAFF
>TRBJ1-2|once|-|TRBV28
TGTGCCAGCGCCGACAACGACGGGAACCTTAACTATGGCTACACCTTC
CASADNDGNLNYGYTF
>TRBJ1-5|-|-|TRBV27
TGTGCCAGCGCCCCCCGCGGCAGCTATAGCAATCAGCCCCAGCATTTT
CASAPRGSYSNQPQHF
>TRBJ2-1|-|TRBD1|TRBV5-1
TGCGCCAGCAGCAAAGGGACAGGGTTCCTGCGTGAGCAGTTCTTC
CASSKGTGFLREQFF
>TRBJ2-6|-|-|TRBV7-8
TGTGCCAGCAGCTTGAAGAGGAACTCTGGGGCCAACGTCCTGACTTTC
CASSLKRNSGANVLTF
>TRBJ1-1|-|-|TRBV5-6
TGTGCCAGCAGCTTTAATTCTGGGAACACTGAAGCTTTCTTT
CASSFNSGNTEAFF
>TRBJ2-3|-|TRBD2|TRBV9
TGTGCCAGCAGCGTAGATGCCGCGGGGGGGCGGATGGATACGCAGTATTTT
CASSVDAAGGRMDTQYF
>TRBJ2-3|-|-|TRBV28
TGTGCCAGCAGTTTTTCCACAGATACGCAGTATTTT
CASSFSTDTQYF
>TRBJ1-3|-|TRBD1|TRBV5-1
TGCGCCAGCAGCTTGAGCGGACAGGGGTATGGAAACACCATATATTTT
CASSLSGQGYGNTIYF
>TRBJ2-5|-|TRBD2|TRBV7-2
TGTGCCAGCAGCTTAGGAACTAGCGGGGGGGCTCGAGAGACCCAGTACTTC
CASSLGTSGGARETQYF
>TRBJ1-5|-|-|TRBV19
TGTGCCAGTAAATTAGGCCGCAACCTCAATCAGCCCCAGCATTTT
CASKLGRNLNQPQHF
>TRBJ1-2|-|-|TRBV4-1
TGCGCCAGCAGCCGAGCAACAGTGACGGCCCCAGAGGGCTACACCTTC
CASSRATVTAPEGYTF
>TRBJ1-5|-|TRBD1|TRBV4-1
TGCGCCAGCAGCCAGGGACAGCAGAGCAATCAGCCCCAGCATTTT
CASSQGQQSNQPQHF
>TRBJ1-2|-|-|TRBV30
TGTGCCTGGAGTTGGTCGGAATGGCATGGCTACACCTTC
CAWSWSEWHGYTF
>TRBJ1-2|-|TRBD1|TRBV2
TGTGCCAGCAGTGAACACACAGGGGGCGAGGGTGGCTACACCTTC
CASSEHTGGEGGYTF